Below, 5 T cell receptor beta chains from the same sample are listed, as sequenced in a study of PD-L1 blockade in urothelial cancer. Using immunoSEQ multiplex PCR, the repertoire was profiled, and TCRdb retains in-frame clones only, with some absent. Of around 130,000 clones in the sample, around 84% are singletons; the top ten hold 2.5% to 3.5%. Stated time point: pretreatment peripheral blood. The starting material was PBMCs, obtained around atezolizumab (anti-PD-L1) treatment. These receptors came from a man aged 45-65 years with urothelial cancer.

Here the CDR3 reads CASSERGGNQPQHF. Written as DNA, the CDR3 is TGTGCCAGCAGTGAAAGAGGAGGGAATCAGCCCCAGCATTTT. The chain combines TRBV6-1 with TRBJ1-5; D not resolved. The CDR3 covers 14 residues. The germline V gene encodes CDR1 MNHNS and CDR2 SASEGT. Trimming removed 2 bases from V and 4 bases from J, with 9 bases in between.

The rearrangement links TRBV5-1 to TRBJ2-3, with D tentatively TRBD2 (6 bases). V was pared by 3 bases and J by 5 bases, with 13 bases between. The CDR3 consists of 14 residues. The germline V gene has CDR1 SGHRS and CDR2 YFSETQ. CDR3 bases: TGCGCCAGCAGCTGGGGACTGCCTTTAGATACGCAGTATTTT. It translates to CASSWGLPLDTQYF.

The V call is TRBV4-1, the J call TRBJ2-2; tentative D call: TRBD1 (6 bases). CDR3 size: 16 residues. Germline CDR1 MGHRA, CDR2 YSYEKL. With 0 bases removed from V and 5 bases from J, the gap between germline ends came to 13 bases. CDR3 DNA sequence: TGCGCCAGCAGCCAAGATGGCCCCGGACAGACCGGGGAGCTGTTTTTT. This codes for CASSQDGPGQTGELFF.

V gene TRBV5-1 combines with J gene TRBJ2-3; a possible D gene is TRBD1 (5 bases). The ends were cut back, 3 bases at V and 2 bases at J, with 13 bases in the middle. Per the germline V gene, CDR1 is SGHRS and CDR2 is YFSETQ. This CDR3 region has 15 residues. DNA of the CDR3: TGCGCCAGCAGCTACGACAGTACAACCACAGATACGCAGTATTTT. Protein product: CASSYDSTTTDTQYF.

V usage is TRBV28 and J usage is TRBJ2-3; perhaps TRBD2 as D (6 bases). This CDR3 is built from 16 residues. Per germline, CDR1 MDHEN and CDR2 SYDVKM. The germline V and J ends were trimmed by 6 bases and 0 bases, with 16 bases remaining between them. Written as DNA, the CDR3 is TGTGCCAGCAGGTTTGGAGCGGGCATAAGCACAGATACGCAGTATTTT. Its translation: CASRFGAGISTDTQYF.